This is a list of T cell receptor beta chains from one sample in a study of cytomegalovirus exposure and HLA in healthy donors. Data came from immunoSEQ multiplex PCR; TCRdb stores just in-frame clones and leaves some out. The sample shows some 120,000 clones, roughly 70% of them seen only once. The material sequenced was PBMCs. The receptors here all came from a woman under 30 in good health and CMV-seronegative. CDR3s include the opening cysteine and the closing phenylalanine or tryptophan. D genes are given only for firm matches. The size entry is marked missing in some rows and otherwise reads once, few, many or a size class.

v_call	d_call	clone_size	j_call	cdr3_aa	cdr3_nt
TRBV5-1	NA	NA	TRBJ2-2	CASSPLLPRGNTGELFF	TGCGCCAGCAGCCCCCTCCTACCCCGGGGGAACACCGGGGAGCTGTTTTTT
TRBV6-1	TRBD1	few	TRBJ2-1	CASSAPGQATNEQFF	TGTGCCAGCAGTGCTCCGGGACAGGCGACCAATGAGCAGTTCTTC
TRBV7-8	NA	NA	TRBJ1-2	CASSLGGGMGDGYTF	TGTGCCAGCAGCTTAGGAGGGGGAATGGGTGATGGCTACACCTTC
TRBV6-6	TRBD1	once	TRBJ2-7	CASKRQGAYEQYF	TGTGCCAGCAAGCGACAGGGGGCCTACGAGCAGTACTTC
TRBV7-6	NA	NA	TRBJ1-2	CASSPQETANYGYTF	TGTGCCAGCAGTCCGCAGGAAACAGCTAACTATGGCTACACCTTC
TRBV21-1	NA	NA	TRBJ1-4	CASHWGVDLFF	TGTGCCAGCCACTGGGGGGTAGACCTGTTTTTT
TRBV7-6	NA	NA	TRBJ2-1	CASSPATNNEQFF	TGTGCCAGCAGCCCTGCTACGAACAATGAGCAGTTCTTC
TRBV30	NA	NA	TRBJ1-1	CAWNRGSYTEAFF	TGTGCCTGGAATAGGGGTAGCTACACTGAAGCTTTCTTT
TRBV2	TRBD1	few	TRBJ1-5	CASRGDRNSNQPQHF	TGTGCCAGCAGGGGGGACAGAAATAGCAATCAGCCCCAGCATTTT
TRBV11-2	NA	few	TRBJ1-1	CDLSRRTGDNTEAFF	TGTGACCTAAGCCGTCGGACGGGAGACAACACTGAAGCTTTCTTT
TRBV2	NA	NA	TRBJ2-7	CASNRDSYEQYF	TGTGCCAGCAACAGGGACTCCTACGAGCAGTACTTC
TRBV4-1	NA	few	TRBJ2-7	CASSQEWGRTYEQYF	TGCGCCAGCAGCCAAGAATGGGGCCGCACCTACGAGCAGTACTTC
TRBV5-1	TRBD1	NA	TRBJ1-2	CASSFEGQGHYGYTF	TGCGCCAGCAGCTTCGAGGGACAGGGGCACTATGGCTACACCTTC
TRBV7-9	TRBD2	few	TRBJ2-5	CASSLRLAGGLWETQYF	TGTGCCAGCAGCTTACGACTAGCGGGGGGCCTTTGGGAGACCCAGTACTTC
TRBV5-1	NA	few	TRBJ1-1	CASSGSGPNTEAFF	TGCGCCAGCAGCGGGTCAGGCCCGAACACTGAAGCTTTCTTT
TRBV5-1	NA	NA	TRBJ1-1	CASSFGGQNTEAFF	TGCGCCAGCAGCTTTGGGGGCCAGAACACTGAAGCTTTCTTT
TRBV6-5	NA	NA	TRBJ2-7	CASSPWRGITYEQYF	TGTGCCAGCAGTCCCTGGAGAGGGATCACCTACGAGCAGTACTTC
TRBV2	TRBD1	NA	TRBJ1-1	CASSPEPRTGGNTEAFF	TGTGCCAGCAGTCCTGAACCCCGGACAGGGGGCAACACTGAAGCTTTCTTT
TRBV4-1	NA	NA	TRBJ1-1	CASSPAGSVGPIPEAFF	TGCGCCAGCAGCCCCGCGGGGTCCGTGGGCCCTATCCCCGAAGCTTTCTTT
TRBV10-2	NA	few	TRBJ2-3	CASSGLGVGTDTQYF	TGCGCCAGCAGTGGATTAGGGGTAGGCACAGATACGCAGTATTTT
TRBV9	NA	NA	TRBJ2-3	CASSGGGDTQYF	TGTGCCAGCAGCGGAGGGGGAGATACGCAGTATTTT
TRBV6-5	NA	NA	TRBJ2-7	CASSYSDSDYEQYF	TGTGCCAGCAGTTACTCTGACTCAGACTACGAGCAGTACTTC
TRBV4-2	NA	once	TRBJ2-1	CASSQASGTFYNEQFF	TGTGCCAGCAGCCAAGCTTCCGGGACATTCTACAATGAGCAGTTCTTC
TRBV7-2	TRBD1	NA	TRBJ2-2	CASSLTRDRANTGELFF	TGTGCCAGCAGCTTAACTCGGGACAGAGCGAACACCGGGGAGCTGTTTTTT
TRBV27	NA	NA	TRBJ2-3	CASSLTGEPGTDTQYF	TGTGCCAGCAGTTTAACCGGAGAGCCCGGCACAGATACGCAGTATTTT
TRBV19	NA	NA	TRBJ1-1	CASSTDSMNTEAFF	TGTGCCAGTAGTACCGACAGCATGAACACTGAAGCTTTCTTT
TRBV6-1	NA	NA	TRBJ1-5	CASSELASQPQHF	TGTGCCAGCAGTGAATTAGCTTCTCAGCCCCAGCATTTT
TRBV28	TRBD1	NA	TRBJ1-4	CASGRPEGTANEKLFF	TGTGCCAGCGGCCGACCAGAAGGGACAGCGAATGAAAAACTGTTTTTT
TRBV4-2	NA	NA	TRBJ1-2	CASSQMTGVDYGYTF	TGTGCCAGCAGCCAGATGACAGGAGTGGACTATGGCTACACCTTC
TRBV6-1	NA	NA	TRBJ2-4	CASRGLGGIQYF	TGTGCCAGCAGGGGGCTGGGCGGCATTCAGTACTTC
TRBV6-6	NA	NA	TRBJ1-5	CASNPRGAQPQHF	TGTGCCAGCAACCCCCGGGGGGCTCAGCCCCAGCATTTT
TRBV2	TRBD2	NA	TRBJ2-1	CAILRGTSNTEQFF	TGTGCCATTCTTAGGGGGACTAGCAATACTGAGCAGTTCTTC
TRBV7-2	NA	NA	TRBJ1-5	CASSLGSRREPQHF	TGTGCCAGCAGCTTAGGGTCGCGCAGGGAGCCCCAGCATTTT
TRBV28	NA	few	TRBJ1-1	CASSSGSTEAFF	TGTGCCAGCAGTTCAGGTAGCACTGAAGCTTTCTTT
TRBV27	NA	NA	TRBJ1-1	CASTSWTGQTEAFF	TGTGCCAGCACTTCTTGGACGGGACAAACTGAAGCTTTCTTT
TRBV19	NA	once	TRBJ2-7	CASSYFGGYEQYF	TGTGCCAGTAGTTATTTCGGCGGGTACGAGCAGTACTTC